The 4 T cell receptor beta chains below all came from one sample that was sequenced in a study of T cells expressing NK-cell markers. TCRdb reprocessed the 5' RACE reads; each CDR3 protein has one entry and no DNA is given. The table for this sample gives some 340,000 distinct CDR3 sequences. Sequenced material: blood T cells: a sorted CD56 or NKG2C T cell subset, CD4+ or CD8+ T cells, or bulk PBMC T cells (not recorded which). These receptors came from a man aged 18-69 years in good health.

CDR3 sequence: CASSQDMMRDEKLFF. J is TRBJ1-4 and V is TRBV4-1. This CDR3 contains 15 residues. Per germline, CDR1 MGHRA and CDR2 YSYEKL.

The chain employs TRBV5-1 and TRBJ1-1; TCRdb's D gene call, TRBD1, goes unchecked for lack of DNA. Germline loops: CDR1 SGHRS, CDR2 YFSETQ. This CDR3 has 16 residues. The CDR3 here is CASSSTVGVGNTEAFF.

CDR3 amino acids: CASTADTNIYGYTF. The chain joins TRBV11-2 to TRBJ1-2; without DNA, the TCRdb call of TRBD1 cannot be checked. Germline CDR1 and CDR2: SGHAT and FQNNGV. This CDR3 is 14 amino acids long.

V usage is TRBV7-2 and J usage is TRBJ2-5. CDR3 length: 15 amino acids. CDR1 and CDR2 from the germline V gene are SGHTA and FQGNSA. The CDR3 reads CASSLAPSDQETQYF.